This entry concerns a single TCR beta chain. The data stem from a study of identical twins. Via MiXCR, TCRdb re-called the 5' RACE reads, giving one row per CDR3 protein. The sample consists of 250,000 to 300,000 distinct CDR3 sequences, 8.5% to 9.5% of them appearing once. This CDR3 is 18 amino acids long. J lost 1 base, V lost 0 bases, and 3 bases had no gene match. From germline, CDR1 is ENHRY and CDR2 SYGVKD. These records were also assigned to another study, of yellow fever vaccine responses in identical twins.

Sequenced sample: CD8+ T cells sorted from blood. The chain carries TRBV10-3 and TRBJ2-5; 15 bases align to TRBD2. This TCR was recovered from a woman aged 18-29 years in good health. CDR3 region: CAISESWTSGRVQETQYF. The CDR3 nucleotides are TGTGCCATCAGTGAGTCATGGACTAGCGGGAGGGTCCAAGAGACCCAGTACTTC.